The rows below give T cell receptor beta chains drawn from one sample of a study of T cells after posttransplantation cyclophosphamide. Sequenced by immunoSEQ multiplex PCR; TCRdb stores in-frame clones only, minus some. The record shows roughly 16,000 clones for this sample, with no singletons present. Material: PBMCs, obtained after allogeneic stem cell transplant with posttransplant cyclophosphamide. The receptors were sampled from a female patient in her 30s who received an allogeneic stem cell transplant from a related donor, was CMV-positive, and had no GVHD. Some T cells may be transferred from the graft donor. The CDR3 runs from the conserved cysteine through the conserved F or W. The D gene is left open where the match is weak. The size field reads how often the clone was seen (once, few, many) or a class if it is expanded.

V gene	clone size	D gene	J gene	CDR3 DNA	CDR3 protein
TRBV7-9	many	NA	TRBJ1-5	TGTGCCAGCAGCCTACCCGGAGGCGCGGATCAGCCCCAGCATTTT	CASSLPGGADQPQHF
TRBV2	many	NA	TRBJ1-2	TGTGCCAGCAGAGAGACTACCACGGGCTACACCTTC	CASRETTTGYTF
TRBV2	many	NA	TRBJ2-3	TGTGCCAGCAGCGCTGCGGGCGGTCTAGGAATAGCCACAGATACGCAGTATTTT	CASSAAGGLGIATDTQYF
TRBV28	many	NA	TRBJ2-5	TGTGCCAGCAGTTTCGCCGGGAGAGTCGGAGAGACCCAGTACTTC	CASSFAGRVGETQYF
TRBV6-4	many	NA	TRBJ2-1	TGTGCCAGCAGTGACTCGATGATTAGCGGATACAATGAGCAGTTCTTC	CASSDSMISGYNEQFF
TRBV5-1	many	NA	TRBJ1-1	TGCGCCAGCAATTTGTCCCCGGCGGCTACTGAAGCTTTCTTT	CASNLSPAATEAFF
TRBV7-6	many	NA	TRBJ2-3	TGTGCCAGCAGCTTCGGAGACACAGATACGCAGTATTTT	CASSFGDTDTQYF
TRBV10-2	many	TRBD2	TRBJ2-7	TGCGCCAGCAGAGGACTAGCGAAGGATATAGTTGGCTACGAGCAGTACTTC	CASRGLAKDIVGYEQYF
TRBV28	many	NA	TRBJ2-3	TGTGCCAGCAGTTCCAGGGAGGTCACAGATACGCAGTATTTT	CASSSREVTDTQYF
TRBV19	many	TRBD2	TRBJ2-3	TGTGCCAGTAGTACCCCGACTAGCGCTGGGAGGACAGATACGCAGTATTTT	CASSTPTSAGRTDTQYF
TRBV6-1	many	NA	TRBJ2-5	TGTGCCAGCAGTCAATTGGAGACCCAGTACTTC	CASSQLETQYF